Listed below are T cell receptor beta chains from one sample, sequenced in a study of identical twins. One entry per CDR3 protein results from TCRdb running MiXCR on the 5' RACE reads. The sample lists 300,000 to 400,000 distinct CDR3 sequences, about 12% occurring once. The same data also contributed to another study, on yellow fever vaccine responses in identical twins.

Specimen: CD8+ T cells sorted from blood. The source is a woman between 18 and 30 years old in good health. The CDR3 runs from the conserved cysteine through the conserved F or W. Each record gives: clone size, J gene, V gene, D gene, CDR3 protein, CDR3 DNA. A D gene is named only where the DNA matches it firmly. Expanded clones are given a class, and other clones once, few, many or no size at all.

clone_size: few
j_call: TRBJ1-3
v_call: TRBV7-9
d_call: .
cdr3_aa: CASSSNIDSGNTIYF
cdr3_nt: TGTGCCAGCAGCTCCAACATAGACTCTGGAAACACCATATATTTT

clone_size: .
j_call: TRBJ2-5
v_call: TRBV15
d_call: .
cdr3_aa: CATSRGGTQYF
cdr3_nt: TGTGCCACCAGCAGGGGGGGGACCCAGTACTTC

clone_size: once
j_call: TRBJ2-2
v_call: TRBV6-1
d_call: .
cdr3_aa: CALRGLAVANTGELFF
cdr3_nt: TGTGCTCTCCGTGGTTTAGCGGTAGCGAACACCGGGGAGCTGTTTTTT

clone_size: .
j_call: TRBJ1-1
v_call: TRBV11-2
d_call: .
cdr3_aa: CASSLIQGLVTEAFF
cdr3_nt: TGTGCCAGCAGCTTAATACAGGGCTTGGTCACTGAAGCTTTCTTT

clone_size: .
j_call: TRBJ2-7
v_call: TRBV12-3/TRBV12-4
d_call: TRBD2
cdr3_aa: CASSPEREPRYEQYF
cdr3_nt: TGTGCCAGCAGTCCCGAGCGGGAGCCCCGGTACGAGCAGTACTTC

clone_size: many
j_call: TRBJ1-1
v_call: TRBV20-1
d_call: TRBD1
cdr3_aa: CSARGGQDYEAFF
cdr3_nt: TGCAGTGCTCGAGGGGGACAGGACTATGAAGCTTTCTTT

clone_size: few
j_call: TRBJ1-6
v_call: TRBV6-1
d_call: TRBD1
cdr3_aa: CASSDTGVVGGGDNSPLHF
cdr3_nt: TGTGCCAGCAGTGATACCGGGGTGGTAGGAGGGGGCGACAATTCACCCCTCCACTTT

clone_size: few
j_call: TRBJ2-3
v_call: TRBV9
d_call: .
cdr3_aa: CASSPQEGRYSDTQYF
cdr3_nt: TGTGCCAGCAGCCCCCAGGAGGGCCGGTATTCAGATACGCAGTATTTT

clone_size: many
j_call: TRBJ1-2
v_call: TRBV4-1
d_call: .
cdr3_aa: CASSQDKGVNYGYTF
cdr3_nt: TGCGCCAGCAGCCAAGATAAAGGAGTTAACTATGGCTACACCTTC

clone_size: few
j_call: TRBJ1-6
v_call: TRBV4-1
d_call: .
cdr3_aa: CASSQVRGGVSPLHF
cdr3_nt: TGCGCCAGCAGCCAAGTCAGGGGCGGGGTTTCACCCCTCCACTTT

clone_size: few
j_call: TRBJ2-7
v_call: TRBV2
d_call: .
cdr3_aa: CASSALQEASVSYEQYF
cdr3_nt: TGTGCCAGCAGTGCCTTACAGGAGGCTAGCGTATCCTACGAGCAGTACTTC

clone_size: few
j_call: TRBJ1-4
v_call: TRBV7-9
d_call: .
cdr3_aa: CASSPKTGIGEKLFF
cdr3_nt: TGTGCCAGCAGCCCGAAGACAGGTATCGGTGAAAAACTGTTTTTT

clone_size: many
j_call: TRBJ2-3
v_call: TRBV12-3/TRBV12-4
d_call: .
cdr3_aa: CASSRSREADTQYF
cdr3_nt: TGTGCCAGCAGCAGAAGCAGGGAGGCAGATACGCAGTATTTT

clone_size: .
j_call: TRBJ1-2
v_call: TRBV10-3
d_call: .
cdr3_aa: CAISDYGDVYTF
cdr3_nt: TGTGCCATCAGTGATTATGGGGATGTCTACACCTTC

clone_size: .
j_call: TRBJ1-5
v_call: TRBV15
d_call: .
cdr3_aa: CATSEPGLNQPQHF
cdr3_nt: TGTGCCACCAGCGAACCGGGCCTTAATCAGCCCCAGCATTTT

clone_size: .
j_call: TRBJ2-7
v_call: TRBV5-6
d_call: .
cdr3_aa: CASGFPGDAYEQYF
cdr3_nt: TGTGCCAGCGGATTTCCCGGGGATGCCTACGAGCAGTACTTC

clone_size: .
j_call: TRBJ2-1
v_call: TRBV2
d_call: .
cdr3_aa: CASSDELGSDEQFF
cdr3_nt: TGTGCCAGCAGTGACGAGCTGGGGTCTGATGAGCAGTTCTTC

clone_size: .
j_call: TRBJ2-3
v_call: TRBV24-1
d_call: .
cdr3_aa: CATSDRGSTDTQYF
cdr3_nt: TGTGCCACCAGTGACAGGGGATCCACAGATACGCAGTATTTT

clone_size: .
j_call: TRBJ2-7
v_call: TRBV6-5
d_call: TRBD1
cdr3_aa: CASSYGRQGHYEQYF
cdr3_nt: TGTGCCAGCAGTTACGGACGACAGGGACACTACGAGCAGTACTTC

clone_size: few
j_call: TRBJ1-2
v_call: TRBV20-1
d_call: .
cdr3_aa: CSARPYGYTF
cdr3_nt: TGCAGTGCTAGGCCCTATGGCTACACCTTC

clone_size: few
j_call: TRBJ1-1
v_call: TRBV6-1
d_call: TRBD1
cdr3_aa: CASSHRGRDRGLMNTEAFF
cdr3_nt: TGTGCCAGCAGCCATAGGGGTCGGGACAGGGGCCTCATGAACACTGAAGCTTTCTTT

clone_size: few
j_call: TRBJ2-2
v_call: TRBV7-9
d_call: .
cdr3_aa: CASREGGTGELFF
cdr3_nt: TGTGCCAGCAGGGAAGGGGGAACCGGGGAGCTGTTTTTT

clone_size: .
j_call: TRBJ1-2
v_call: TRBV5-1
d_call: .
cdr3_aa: CASSLFQVAGYTF
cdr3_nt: TGCGCCAGCAGCTTGTTCCAGGTAGCTGGCTACACCTTC

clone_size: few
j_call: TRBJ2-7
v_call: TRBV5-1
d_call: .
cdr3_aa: CASSSEAGTDYEQYF
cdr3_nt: TGCGCCAGCAGCTCGGAGGCCGGGACGGACTACGAGCAGTACTTC

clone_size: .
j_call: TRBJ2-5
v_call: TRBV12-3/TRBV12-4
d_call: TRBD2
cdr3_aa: CASSPGTSAPGTQYF
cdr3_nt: TGTGCCAGCAGCCCCGGGACTAGCGCGCCGGGGACCCAGTACTTC

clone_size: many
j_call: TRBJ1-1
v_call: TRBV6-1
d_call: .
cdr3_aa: CASRFHPQAEAFF
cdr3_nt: TGTGCCAGCAGGTTTCACCCGCAAGCCGAAGCTTTCTTT

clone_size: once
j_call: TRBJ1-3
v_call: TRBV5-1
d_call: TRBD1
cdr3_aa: CASSLTGGSGNTLYF
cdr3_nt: TGCGCCAGCAGCTTGACAGGGGGCTCTGGAAACACCTTATATTTT

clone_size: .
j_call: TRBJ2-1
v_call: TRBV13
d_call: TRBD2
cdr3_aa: CASSLERGATYNEQFF
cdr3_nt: TGTGCCAGCAGCCTGGAGCGGGGGGCAACCTACAATGAGCAGTTCTTC